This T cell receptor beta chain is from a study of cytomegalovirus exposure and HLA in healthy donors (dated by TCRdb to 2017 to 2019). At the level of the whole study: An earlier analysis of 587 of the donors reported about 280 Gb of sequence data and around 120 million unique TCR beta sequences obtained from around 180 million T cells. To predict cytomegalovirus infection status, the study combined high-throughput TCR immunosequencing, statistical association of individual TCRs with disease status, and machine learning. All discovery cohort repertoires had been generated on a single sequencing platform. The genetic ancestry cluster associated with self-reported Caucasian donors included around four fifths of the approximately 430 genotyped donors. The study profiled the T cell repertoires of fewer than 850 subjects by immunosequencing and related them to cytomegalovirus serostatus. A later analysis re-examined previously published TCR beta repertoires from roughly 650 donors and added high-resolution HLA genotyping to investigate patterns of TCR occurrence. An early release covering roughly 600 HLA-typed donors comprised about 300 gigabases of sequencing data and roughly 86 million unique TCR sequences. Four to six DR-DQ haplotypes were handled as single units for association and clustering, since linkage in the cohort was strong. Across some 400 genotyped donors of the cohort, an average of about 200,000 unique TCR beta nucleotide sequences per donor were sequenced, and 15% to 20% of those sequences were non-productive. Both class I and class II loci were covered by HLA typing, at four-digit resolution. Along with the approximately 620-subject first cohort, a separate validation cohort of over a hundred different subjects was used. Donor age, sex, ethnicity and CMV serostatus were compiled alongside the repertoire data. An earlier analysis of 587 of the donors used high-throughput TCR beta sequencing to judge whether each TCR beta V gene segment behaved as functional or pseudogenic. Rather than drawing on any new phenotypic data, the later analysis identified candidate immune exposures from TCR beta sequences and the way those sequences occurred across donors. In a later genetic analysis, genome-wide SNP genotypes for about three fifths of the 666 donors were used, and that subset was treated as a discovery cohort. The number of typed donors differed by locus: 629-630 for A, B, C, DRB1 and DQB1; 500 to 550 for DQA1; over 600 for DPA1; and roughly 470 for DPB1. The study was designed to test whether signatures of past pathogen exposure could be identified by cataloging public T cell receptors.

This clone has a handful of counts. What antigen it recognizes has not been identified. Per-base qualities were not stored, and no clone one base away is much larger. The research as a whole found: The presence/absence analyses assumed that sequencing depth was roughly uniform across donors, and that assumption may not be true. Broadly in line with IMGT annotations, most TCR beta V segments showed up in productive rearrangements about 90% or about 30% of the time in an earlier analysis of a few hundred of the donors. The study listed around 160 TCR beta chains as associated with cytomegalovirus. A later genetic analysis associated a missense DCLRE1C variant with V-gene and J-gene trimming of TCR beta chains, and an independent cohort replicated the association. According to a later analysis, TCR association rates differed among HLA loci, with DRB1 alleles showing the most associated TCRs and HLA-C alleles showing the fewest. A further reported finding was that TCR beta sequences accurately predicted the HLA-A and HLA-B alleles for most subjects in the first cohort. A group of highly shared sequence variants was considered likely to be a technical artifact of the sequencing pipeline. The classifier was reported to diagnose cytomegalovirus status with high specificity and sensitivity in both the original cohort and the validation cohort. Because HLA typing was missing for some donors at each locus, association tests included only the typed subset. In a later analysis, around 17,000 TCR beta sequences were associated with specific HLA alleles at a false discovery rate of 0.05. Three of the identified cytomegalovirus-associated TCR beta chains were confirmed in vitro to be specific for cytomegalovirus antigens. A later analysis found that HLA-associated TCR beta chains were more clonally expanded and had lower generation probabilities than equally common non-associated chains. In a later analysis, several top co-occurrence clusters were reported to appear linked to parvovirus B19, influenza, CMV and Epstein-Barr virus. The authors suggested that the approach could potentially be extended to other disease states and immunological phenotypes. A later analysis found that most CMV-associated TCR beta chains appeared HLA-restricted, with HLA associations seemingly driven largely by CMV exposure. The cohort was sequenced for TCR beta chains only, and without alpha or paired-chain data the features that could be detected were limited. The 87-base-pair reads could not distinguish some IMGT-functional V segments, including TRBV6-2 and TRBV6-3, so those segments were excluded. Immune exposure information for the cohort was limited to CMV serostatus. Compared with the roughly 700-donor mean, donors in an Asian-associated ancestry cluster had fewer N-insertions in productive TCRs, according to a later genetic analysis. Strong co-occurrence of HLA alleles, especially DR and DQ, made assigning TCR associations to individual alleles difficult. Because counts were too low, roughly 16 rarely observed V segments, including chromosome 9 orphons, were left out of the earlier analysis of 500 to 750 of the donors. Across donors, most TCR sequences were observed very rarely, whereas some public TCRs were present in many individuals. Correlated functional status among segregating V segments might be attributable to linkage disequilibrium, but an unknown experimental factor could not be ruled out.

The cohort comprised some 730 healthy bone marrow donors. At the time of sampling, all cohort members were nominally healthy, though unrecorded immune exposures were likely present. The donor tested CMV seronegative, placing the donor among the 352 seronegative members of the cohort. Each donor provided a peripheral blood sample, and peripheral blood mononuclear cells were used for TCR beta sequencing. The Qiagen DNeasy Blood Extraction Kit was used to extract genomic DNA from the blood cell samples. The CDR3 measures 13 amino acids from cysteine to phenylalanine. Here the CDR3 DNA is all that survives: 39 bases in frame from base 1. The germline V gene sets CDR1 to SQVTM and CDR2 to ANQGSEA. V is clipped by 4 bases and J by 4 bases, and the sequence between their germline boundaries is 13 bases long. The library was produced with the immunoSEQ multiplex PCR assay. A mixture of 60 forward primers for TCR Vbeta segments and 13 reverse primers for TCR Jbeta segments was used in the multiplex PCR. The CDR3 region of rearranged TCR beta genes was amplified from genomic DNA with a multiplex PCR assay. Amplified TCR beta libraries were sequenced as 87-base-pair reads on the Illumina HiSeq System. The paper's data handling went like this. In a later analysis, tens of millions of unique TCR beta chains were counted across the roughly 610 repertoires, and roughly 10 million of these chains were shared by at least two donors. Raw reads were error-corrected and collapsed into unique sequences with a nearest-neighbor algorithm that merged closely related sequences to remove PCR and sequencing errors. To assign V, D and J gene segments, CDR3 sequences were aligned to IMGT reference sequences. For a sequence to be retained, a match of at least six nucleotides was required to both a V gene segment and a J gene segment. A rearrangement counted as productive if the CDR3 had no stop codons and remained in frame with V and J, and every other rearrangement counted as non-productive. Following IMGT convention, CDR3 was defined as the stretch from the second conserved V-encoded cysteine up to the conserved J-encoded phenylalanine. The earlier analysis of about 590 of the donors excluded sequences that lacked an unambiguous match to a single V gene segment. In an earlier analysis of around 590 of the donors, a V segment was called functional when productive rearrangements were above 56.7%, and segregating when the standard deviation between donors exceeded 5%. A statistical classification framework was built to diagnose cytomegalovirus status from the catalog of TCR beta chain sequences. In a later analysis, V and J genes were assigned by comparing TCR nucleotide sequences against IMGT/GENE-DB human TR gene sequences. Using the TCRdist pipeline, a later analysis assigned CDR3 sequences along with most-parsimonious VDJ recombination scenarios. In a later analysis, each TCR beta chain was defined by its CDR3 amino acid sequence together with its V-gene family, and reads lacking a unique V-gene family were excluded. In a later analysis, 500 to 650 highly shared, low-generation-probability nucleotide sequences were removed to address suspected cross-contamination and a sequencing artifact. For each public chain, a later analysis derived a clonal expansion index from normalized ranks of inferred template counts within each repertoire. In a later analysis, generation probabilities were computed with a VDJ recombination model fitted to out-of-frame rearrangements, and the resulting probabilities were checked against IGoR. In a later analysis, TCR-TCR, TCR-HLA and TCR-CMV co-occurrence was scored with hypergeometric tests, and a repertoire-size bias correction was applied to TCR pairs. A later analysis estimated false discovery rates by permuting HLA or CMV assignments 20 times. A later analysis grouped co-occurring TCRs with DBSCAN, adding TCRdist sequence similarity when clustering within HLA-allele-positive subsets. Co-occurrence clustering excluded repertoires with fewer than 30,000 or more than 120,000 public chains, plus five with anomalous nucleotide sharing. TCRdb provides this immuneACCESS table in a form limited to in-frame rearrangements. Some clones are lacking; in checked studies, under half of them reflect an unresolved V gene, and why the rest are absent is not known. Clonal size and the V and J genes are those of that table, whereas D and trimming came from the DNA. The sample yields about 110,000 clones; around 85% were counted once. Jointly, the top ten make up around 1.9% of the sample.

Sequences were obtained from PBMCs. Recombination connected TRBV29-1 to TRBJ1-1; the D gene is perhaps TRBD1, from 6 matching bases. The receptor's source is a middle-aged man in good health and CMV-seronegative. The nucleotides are TGCAGCGTTGCCGGGACACGTTTCACTGAAGCTTTCTTT. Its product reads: CSVAGTRFTEAFF.